Described below is a single T cell receptor (beta chain) sequence and its context. A much more abundant neighbour one base away suggests this may be a read error. CDR1 and CDR2 (germline): MNHEY, SVGAGI. This CDR3 comprises 12 residues. Trimming removed 0 bases at V and 5 bases at J, with 3 bases between. The data stem from a study of blood T cell repertoires in COVID-19. Assay used: immunoSEQ multiplex PCR; TCRdb lists only in-frame clones, some missing. Of about 220,000 clones in the sample, almost 90% were seen once. The sequenced sample was PBMCs or T cells enriched from blood (not recorded which). The chain combines TRBV6-5 with TRBJ2-3, with D hard to call. The receptor was derived from a man under 40 who had been exposed to COVID-19. The CDR3 is CASSYSGDTQYF. Here the CDR3 DNA reads TGTGCCAGCAGTTACTCCGGAGATACGCAGTATTTT.